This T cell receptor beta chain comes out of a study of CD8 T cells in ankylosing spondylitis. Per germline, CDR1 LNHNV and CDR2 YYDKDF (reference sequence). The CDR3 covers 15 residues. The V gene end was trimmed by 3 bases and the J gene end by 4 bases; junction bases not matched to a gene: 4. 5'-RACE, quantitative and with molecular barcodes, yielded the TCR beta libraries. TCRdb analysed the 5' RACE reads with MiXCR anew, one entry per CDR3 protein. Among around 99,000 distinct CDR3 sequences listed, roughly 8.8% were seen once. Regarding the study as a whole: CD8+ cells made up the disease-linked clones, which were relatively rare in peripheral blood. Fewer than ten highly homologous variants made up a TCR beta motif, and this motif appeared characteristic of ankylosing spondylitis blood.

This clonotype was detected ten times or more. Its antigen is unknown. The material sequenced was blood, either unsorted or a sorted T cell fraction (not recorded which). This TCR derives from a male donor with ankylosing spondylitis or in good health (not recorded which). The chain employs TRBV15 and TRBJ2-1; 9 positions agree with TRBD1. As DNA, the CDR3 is TGTGCCACCAGCAGGGACAGGGGCCGGTACAATGAGCAGTTCTTC. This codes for CATSRDRGRYNEQFF.